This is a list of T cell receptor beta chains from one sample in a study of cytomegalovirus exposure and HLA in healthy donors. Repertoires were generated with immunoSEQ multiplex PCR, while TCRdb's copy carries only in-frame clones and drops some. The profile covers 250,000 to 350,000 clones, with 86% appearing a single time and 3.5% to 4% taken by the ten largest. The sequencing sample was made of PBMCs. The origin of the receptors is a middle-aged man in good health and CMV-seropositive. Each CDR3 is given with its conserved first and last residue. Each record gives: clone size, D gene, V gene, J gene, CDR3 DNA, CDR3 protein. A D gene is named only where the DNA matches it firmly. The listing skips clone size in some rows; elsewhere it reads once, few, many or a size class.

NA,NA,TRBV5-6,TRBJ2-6,TGTGCCAGCAGCTTGGTCTATTTCTCTGGGGCCAACGTCCTGACTTTC,CASSLVYFSGANVLTF
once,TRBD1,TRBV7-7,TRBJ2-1,TGTGCTAGCAGCTTAACACAGGGGGAGCAGTTCTTC,CASSLTQGEQFF
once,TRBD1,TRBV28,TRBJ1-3,TGTGCCAGCAGTTTATGGTCAGGGGGCGGACTGGGCTCTGGAAACACCATATATTTT,CASSLWSGGGLGSGNTIYF
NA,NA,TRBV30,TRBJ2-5,TGTGCCTGGAGTACTTCTGGGGCTAAAGAGACCCAGTACTTC,CAWSTSGAKETQYF
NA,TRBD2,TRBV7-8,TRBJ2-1,TGTGCCAGCAGCGGGGCGAGGGGGACTAGCGGTTACAATGAGCAGTTCTTC,CASSGARGTSGYNEQFF
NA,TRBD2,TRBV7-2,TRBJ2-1,TGTGCCAGCAGCTACGCGGGAGGGTTGGACAATGAGCAGTTCTTC,CASSYAGGLDNEQFF
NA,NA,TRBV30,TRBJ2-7,TGTGCCTGGAGTATCACGACAGGTACGAGCGAGCAGTACTTC,CAWSITTGTSEQYF
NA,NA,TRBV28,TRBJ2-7,TGTGCCAGCAGTTTATACCGCTCACAGGGCTCCTACGAGCAGTACTTC,CASSLYRSQGSYEQYF
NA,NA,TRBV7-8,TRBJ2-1,TGTGCCAGCAGCCTAGGATTAGGGGGCTCCTACAATGAGCAGTTCTTC,CASSLGLGGSYNEQFF
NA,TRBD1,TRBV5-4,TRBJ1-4,TGTGCCAGCAGCTCGCAGACAGGGGCAGATGAAAAACTGTTTTTT,CASSSQTGADEKLFF
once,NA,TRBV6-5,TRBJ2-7,TGTGCCAGCAGTTTCGTCGGGAGATATCGGGACGAGCAGTACTTC,CASSFVGRYRDEQYF
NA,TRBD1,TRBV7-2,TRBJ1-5,TGTGCCAGCAGCTTAGGGTACACAGGGGGCAATCAGCCCCAGCATTTT,CASSLGYTGGNQPQHF
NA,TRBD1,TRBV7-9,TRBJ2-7,TGTGCCAGCAGCTTCGGGACAGGGGTCTCGGGTGAGCAGTACTTC,CASSFGTGVSGEQYF
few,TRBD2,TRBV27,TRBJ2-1,TGTGCCAGCAGAAAAACGACTAGCGGCCTCATCACGAATGAGCAGTTCTTC,CASRKTTSGLITNEQFF
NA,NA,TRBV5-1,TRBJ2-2,TGCGCCAGCAGCTTGGGCCCCAGGGGCTTTGGGGGCACCGGGGAGCTGTTTTTT,CASSLGPRGFGGTGELFF
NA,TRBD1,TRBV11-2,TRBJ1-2,TGTGCCAGCAGCACGAGGACAGGACCCTATGGCTACACCTTC,CASSTRTGPYGYTF
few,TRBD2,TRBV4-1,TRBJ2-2,TGCGCCAGCAGCCTACTAGCGGGAGGTTCAGGCGGGGAGCTGTTTTTT,CASSLLAGGSGGELFF
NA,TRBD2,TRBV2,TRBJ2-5,TGTGCCAGCAGTGACCCGGGACTAGCCCTCGGGGAGACCCAGTACTTC,CASSDPGLALGETQYF
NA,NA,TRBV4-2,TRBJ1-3,TGTGCCAGCAGCCCTTTCGGAAACACCATATATTTT,CASSPFGNTIYF
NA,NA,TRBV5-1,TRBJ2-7,TGCGCCAGCAGATTACAGGCGAACCTCTACGAGCAGTACTTC,CASRLQANLYEQYF
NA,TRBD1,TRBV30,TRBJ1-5,TGTGCCTGGAGCCCGATTGGACAGGCTAATCAGCCCCAGCATTTT,CAWSPIGQANQPQHF
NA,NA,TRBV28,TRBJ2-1,TGTGCCAGCAGTCCCCTTTCCGTATTTGAGCAGTTCTTC,CASSPLSVFEQFF
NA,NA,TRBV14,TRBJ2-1,TGTGCCAGCAGCCAATTAGCCTCCCGACACAATGAGCAGTTCTTC,CASSQLASRHNEQFF
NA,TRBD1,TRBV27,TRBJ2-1,TGTGCCAGCAGTTTAACAGGGGCCAATGAGCAGTTCTTC,CASSLTGANEQFF
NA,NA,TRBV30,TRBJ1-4,TGTGCCTGCCAGGGTTTGAGTGTCACTAATGAAAAACTGTTTTTT,CACQGLSVTNEKLFF
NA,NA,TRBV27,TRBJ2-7,TGTGCCACAGCAAAGGCAGGACAGCCGATTACCTACGAGCAGTACTTC,CATAKAGQPITYEQYF
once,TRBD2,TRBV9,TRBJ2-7,TGTGCCAGCAGCCCAGTCGGGACTAGCGCGTACGAGCAGTACTTC,CASSPVGTSAYEQYF
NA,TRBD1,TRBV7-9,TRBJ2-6,TGTGCCAGCAGCACCCCGGGACAGGGAAGGACAGGGGCCAACGTCCTGACTTTC,CASSTPGQGRTGANVLTF
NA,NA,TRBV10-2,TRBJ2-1,TGCGCCAGCAGTGAGTTTAGAGGGAACAATGAGCAGTTCTTC,CASSEFRGNNEQFF
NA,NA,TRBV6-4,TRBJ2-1,TGTGCCAGCAGTGAATCACAGCAAAATGAGCAGTTCTTC,CASSESQQNEQFF
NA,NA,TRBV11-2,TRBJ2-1,TGTGCCAGCACCGGTGGAGGGGGCGGTGGCAATGAGCAGTTCTTC,CASTGGGGGGNEQFF
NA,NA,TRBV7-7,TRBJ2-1,TGTGCTAGCAGCTTCTCGTATAACAATGAGCAGTTCTTC,CASSFSYNNEQFF
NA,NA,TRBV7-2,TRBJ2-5,TGTGCCAGCGTCACTTTGGAGACCCAGTACTTC,CASVTLETQYF
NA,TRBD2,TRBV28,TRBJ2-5,TGTGCCAGCAGTCAAACTAGCGGGATAGCAGAGACCCAGTACTTC,CASSQTSGIAETQYF
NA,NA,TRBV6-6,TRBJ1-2,TGTGCCAGCAGTTACTCTCAGGGACTTCCCCGTGGCTACACCTTC,CASSYSQGLPRGYTF
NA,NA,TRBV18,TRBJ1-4,TGTGCCAGCTCACCGACCGTTTACGGGAGCAGAGAAAAACTGTTTTTT,CASSPTVYGSREKLFF
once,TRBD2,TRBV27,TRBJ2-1,TGTGCCAGCAGACTAGCGGGAGGGGTATACAATGAGCAGTTCTTC,CASRLAGGVYNEQFF
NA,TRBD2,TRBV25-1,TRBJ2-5,TGTGCCAGCAGTGAAAGGTTAGGTAGCGGGAGGGAGACCCAGTACTTC,CASSERLGSGRETQYF
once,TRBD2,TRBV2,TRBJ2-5,TGTGCCAGCAGTGCTATAGCGGGAGATCAAGAGCAGTACTTC,CASSAIAGDQEQYF
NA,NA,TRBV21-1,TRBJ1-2,TGTGCCAGCAGCAAAGCTCTGCCGGACAGCTCTAACTATGGCTACACCTTC,CASSKALPDSSNYGYTF
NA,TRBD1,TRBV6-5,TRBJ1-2,TGTGCCAGCAGTTACTCGTCAGGGGGCATCTATGGCTACACCTTC,CASSYSSGGIYGYTF
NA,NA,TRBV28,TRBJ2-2,TGTGCCAGCAGTTTATGGGCGGACTTGAGCACCGGGGAGCTGTTTTTT,CASSLWADLSTGELFF
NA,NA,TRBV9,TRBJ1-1,TGTGCCAGCAGCGCCCAAGGGGGGGGGAACACTGAAGCTTTCTTT,CASSAQGGGNTEAFF
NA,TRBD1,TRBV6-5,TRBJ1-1,TGTGCCAGCAGTCGGGACAGGGTGTACACTGAAGCTTTCTTT,CASSRDRVYTEAFF
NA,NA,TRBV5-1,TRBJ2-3,TGCGCCAGCAGCTTCGGCCATCGGGACACAGATACGCAGTATTTT,CASSFGHRDTDTQYF
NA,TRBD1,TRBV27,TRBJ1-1,TGTGCCAGCAGTACGGACAGGGACACCGAAGCTTTCTTT,CASSTDRDTEAFF
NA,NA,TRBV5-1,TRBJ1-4,TGCGCCAGCAGCTTAACCGCCGGTGCAACTAATGAAAAACTGTTTTTT,CASSLTAGATNEKLFF
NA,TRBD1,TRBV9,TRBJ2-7,TGTGCCAGCAGCGTAGGAGGGACAGGCATTACCTACGAGCAGTACTTC,CASSVGGTGITYEQYF
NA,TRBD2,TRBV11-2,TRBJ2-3,TGTGCCAGCAGCTCCCATTATAGCGGGAGAACAGATACGCAGTATTTT,CASSSHYSGRTDTQYF
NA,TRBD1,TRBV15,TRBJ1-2,TGTGCCACCAGCAGTACAACCCGGGACAGGGCGTTGCGAGGCTACACCTTC,CATSSTTRDRALRGYTF
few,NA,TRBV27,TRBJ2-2,TGTGCCAGCAGTTTAGCCCTCGACAGAGGAATGGTGTTTTTT,CASSLALDRGMVFF
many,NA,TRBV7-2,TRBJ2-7,TGTGCCAGCAGCTTAGGTACTGGCGAGCAGTACTTC,CASSLGTGEQYF
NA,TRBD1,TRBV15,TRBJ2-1,TGTGCCACCAGCAGAGAAGGGACAGGGGTGGACAATGAGCAGTTCTTC,CATSREGTGVDNEQFF